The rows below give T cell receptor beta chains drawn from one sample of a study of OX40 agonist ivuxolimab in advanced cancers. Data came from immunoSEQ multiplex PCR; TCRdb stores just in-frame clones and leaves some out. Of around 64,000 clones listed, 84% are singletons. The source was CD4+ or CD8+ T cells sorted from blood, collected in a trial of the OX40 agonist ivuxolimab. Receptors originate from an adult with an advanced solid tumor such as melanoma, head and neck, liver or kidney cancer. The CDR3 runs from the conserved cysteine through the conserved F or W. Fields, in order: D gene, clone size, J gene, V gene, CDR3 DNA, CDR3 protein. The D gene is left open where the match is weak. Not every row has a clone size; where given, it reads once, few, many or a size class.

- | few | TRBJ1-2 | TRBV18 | TGTGCCAGCTCAAGCAAACAGGGTTATGGCTACACCTTC | CASSSKQGYGYTF
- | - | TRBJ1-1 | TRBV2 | TGTGCCAGCACCTCCAGGGTCATGAACACTGAAGCTTTCTTT | CASTSRVMNTEAFF
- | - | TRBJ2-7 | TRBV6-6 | TGTGCCAGCAGTCCCGGACAGCACTACGAGCAGTACTTC | CASSPGQHYEQYF
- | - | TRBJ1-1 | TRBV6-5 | TGTGCCAGCAGTTACTCGTGGGCCGGCAAGAACACTGAAGCTTTCTTT | CASSYSWAGKNTEAFF
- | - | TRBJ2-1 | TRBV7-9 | TGTGCCAGCAGCTTAGGTGGCAGGAATGAGCAGTTCTTC | CASSLGGRNEQFF
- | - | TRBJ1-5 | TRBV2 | TGTGCCAGCAGCGTAACCCGTGTTCAGCCCCAGCATTTT | CASSVTRVQPQHF
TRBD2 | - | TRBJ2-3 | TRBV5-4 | TGTGCCAGCAGCTTGGGGGGACTAGCGATAGATACGCAGTATTTT | CASSLGGLAIDTQYF
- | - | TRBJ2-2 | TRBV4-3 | TGCGCCAGCAGCCAAGACGGTCCCTCCACCGGGGAGCTGTTTTTT | CASSQDGPSTGELFF
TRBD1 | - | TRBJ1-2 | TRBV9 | TGTGCCAGCTCCCAAACCGGGACAGGGGTGTATGGCTACACCTTC | CASSQTGTGVYGYTF
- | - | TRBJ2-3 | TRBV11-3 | TGTGCCAGCAGCTTATCAGTCAGCCCCGACTTGGATACGCAGTATTTT | CASSLSVSPDLDTQYF
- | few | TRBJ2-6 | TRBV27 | TGTGCCAGCAGTTCGATTGGCTCTGGGGCCAACGTCCTGACTTTC | CASSSIGSGANVLTF
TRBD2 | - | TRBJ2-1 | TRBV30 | TGTGCCTGGAGTGTACTGGGACTAGCGGGGAGGGATGAGCAGTTCTTC | CAWSVLGLAGRDEQFF
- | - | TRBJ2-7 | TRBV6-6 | TGTGCCAGCAGTTACGGAGTCCCCTTGGAGTACGAGCAGTACTTC | CASSYGVPLEYEQYF
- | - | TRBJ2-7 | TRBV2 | TGTGCCAGCAGTACAAACGGGGGCTCCTACGAGCAGTACTTC | CASSTNGGSYEQYF
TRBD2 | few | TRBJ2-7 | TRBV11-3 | TGTGCCAGCAGCTTAGACTCGGGGGGAGGCGTTTACGAGCAGTACTTC | CASSLDSGGGVYEQYF
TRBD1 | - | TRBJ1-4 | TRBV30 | TGTGCCTGGCTCCGGACAGGGGCTAATGAAAAACTGTTTTTT | CAWLRTGANEKLFF
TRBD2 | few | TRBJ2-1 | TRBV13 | TGTGCCAGCAGTTACAACCTAGCGGGAGGGAGGAGAGGGTACAATGAGCAGTTCTTC | CASSYNLAGGRRGYNEQFF
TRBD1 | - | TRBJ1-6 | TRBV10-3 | TGTGCCATCAGTGAGTCGGGGGACAGGGTCCACTTT | CAISESGDRVHF
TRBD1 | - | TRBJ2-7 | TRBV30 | TGTGCCTGGAGTGTACTGGGGACAGCAAACGAGCAGTACTTC | CAWSVLGTANEQYF
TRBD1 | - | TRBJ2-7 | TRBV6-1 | TGTGCCAGCAGTGTTCACAGGGGCTACGAGCAGTACTTC | CASSVHRGYEQYF
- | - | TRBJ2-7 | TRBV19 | TGTGCCAGTAGTATAGGAGGATTCTACGAGCAGTACTTC | CASSIGGFYEQYF
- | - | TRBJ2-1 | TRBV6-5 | TGTGCCAGCAGTGGTCCGGGACTCCTAAATGAGCAGTTCTTC | CASSGPGLLNEQFF